The 5 T cell receptor beta chains presented below share a single source sample, sequenced in a study of blood T cell repertoires in COVID-19. Profiling relied on immunoSEQ multiplex PCR, and the TCRdb table lists in-frame clones only, not all of them. The repertoire holds around 85,000 clones, with around 88% as singletons. Material: PBMCs or T cells enriched from blood (not recorded which). These receptor sequences come from a woman between 50 and 59 years old with acute COVID-19.

The chain uses TRBV28 and TRBJ1-5; TRBD1 matches 7 bases. V lost 5 bases and J lost 7; bases outside the gene matches: 8. CDR1 is MDHEN and CDR2 is SYDVKM in the germline V gene. The CDR3 has 14 amino acids. The CDR3 spells CASSARDSWQPQHF. DNA of the CDR3: TGTGCCAGCAGTGCCCGGGACAGCTGGCAGCCCCAGCATTTT.

The rearrangement uses TRBV19 and TRBJ2-2; 10 bases are shared with TRBD2. The CDR3 totals 15 residues. Trimming cost V 1 base and J 4 bases; bases outside gene matches: 0. Germline V gene lookup returns CDR1 LNHDA and CDR2 SQIVND (reference sequence). The CDR3 is CASSIASGSTGELFF. The DNA for the CDR3 is TGTGCCAGTAGTATAGCTAGCGGGAGCACCGGGGAGCTGTTTTTT.

This clone was counted only a few times. The chain joins TRBV6-5 to TRBJ2-7; D perhaps matches TRBD2 (5 bases). V gave up 6 bases and J gave up 4 bases, with 16 bases separating them. Looked up from germline, CDR1 is MNHEY and CDR2 is SVGAGI. The CDR3 length is 14 residues. The CDR3 region has the DNA TGTGCCAGCAGCACGCCACGGGGAAAATACGAGCAGTACTTC. Encoded protein: CASSTPRGKYEQYF.

V is TRBV5-5 and J is TRBJ1-4; 7 bases match TRBD1. The V gene end was trimmed by 1 base and the J gene end by 4 bases; junction bases not matched to a gene: 7. Germline loops: CDR1 SGHKS, CDR2 YYEKEE (reference sequence). The CDR3 has 16 amino acids. CDR3 sequence (DNA): TGTGCCAGCAGCTTGCATGCGGGACAGCATAATGAAAAACTGTTTTTT. Translation: CASSLHAGQHNEKLFF. Full variable domain (missing parts from reference TRBV5-5 and TRBJ1-4): DAGVTQSPTHLIKTRGQQVTLRCSPISGHKSVSWYQQVLGQGPQFIFQYYEKEERGRGNFPDRFSARQFPNYSSELNVNALLLGDSALYLCASSLHAGQHNEKLFFGSGTQLSVL.

The chain couples TRBV9 to TRBJ2-1, with D maybe TRBD2 (6 bases). CDR3 length: 17 residues. V dropped 4 bases and J dropped 0 bases, with 17 bases sitting between them. Germline V CDR1 and CDR2: SGDLS, YYNGEE. DNA of the CDR3: TGTGCCAGCAGCTCACATTCGGGGGAGAGCTCCTACAATGAGCAGTTCTTC. Translated, it gives CASSSHSGESSYNEQFF. Combining the CDR3 with reference TRBV9 and TRBJ2-1 gives the whole variable domain DSGVTQTPKHLITATGQRVTLRCSPRSGDLSVYWYQQSLDQGLQFLIQYYNGEERAKGNILERFSAQQFPDLHSELNLSSLELGDSALYFCASSSHSGESSYNEQFFGPGTRLTVL.